The 7 T cell receptor beta chains below come from one sample, sequenced in a study of shared clonotypes between healthy human individuals. Libraries were prepared by immunoSEQ multiplex PCR; TCRdb keeps only in-frame clonotypes and omits some of them. Of 740,000 or so clones listed, around 78% are singletons. Source material: memory CD4+ T cells sorted from blood. Subset meaning: CD45RA-negative fraction. Source of these receptors: a woman in her 30s in good health.

The V and J genes are TRBV28 and TRBJ1-4; no firm D call. The germline V and J ends were trimmed by 6 bases and 0 bases, with 8 bases remaining between them. The germline CDR1 and CDR2 sequences are MDHEN and SYDVKM. The CDR3 contains 14 residues. CDR3 region: CASSRPATNEKLFF. Here the CDR3 DNA reads TGTGCCAGCAGCCGCCCCGCAACTAATGAAAAACTGTTTTTT. The full variable domain, with the rest looked up from reference TRBV28 and TRBJ1-4, is DVKVTQSSRYLVKRTGEKVFLECVQDMDHENMFWYRQDPGLGLRLIYFSYDVKMKEKGDIPEGYSVSREKKERFSLILESASTNQTSMYLCASSRPATNEKLFFGSGTQLSVL.

This clone showed up many times. The chain carries TRBV5-5 and TRBJ1-1; D might be TRBD1 (5 bases). V gave up 3 bases and J gave up 4 bases, with 16 bases separating them. Germline loops: CDR1 SGHKS, CDR2 YYEKEE (reference sequence). CDR3 length equals 15 residues. CDR3 protein: CASSSGPVSFTEAFF. Written as DNA, the CDR3 is TGTGCCAGCAGCTCGGGACCCGTGAGTTTCACTGAAGCTTTCTTT.

The chain has TRBV7-6 and TRBJ1-1, with D unclear. V was shortened by 5 bases and J by 5 bases, with 12 bases between the two germline ends. The germline CDR1 and CDR2 sequences are SGHVS and FNYEAQ. The CDR3 has 13 amino acids. In nucleotides, the CDR3 is TGTGCCAGCAGCCCACGGCCGGGAACTGAAGCTTTCTTT. As protein: CASSPRPGTEAFF.

V and J are TRBV5-5 and TRBJ1-4, with 8 bases matching TRBD1. Trimming took 4 bases from V and 4 from J; bases not matched to a gene: 6. Germline CDR1 SGHKS, CDR2 YYEKEE (reference sequence). The CDR3 sequence is 15 residues long. Here the CDR3 reads CASSLGTGLNEKLFF. The CDR3 DNA sequence: TGTGCCAGCAGCCTCGGGACAGGCCTTAATGAAAAACTGTTTTTT.

The genes are TRBV27 and TRBJ1-4, with D possibly being TRBD1 (5 bases). Germline V gives CDR1 MNHEY, CDR2 SMNVEV (reference sequence). V was pared by 4 bases and J by 4 bases, with 10 bases between. The CDR3 has 14 residues. DNA of the CDR3: TGTGCCAGCAGTTCGGGACCGCTTAATGAAAAACTGTTTTTT. Its protein product is CASSSGPLNEKLFF.

The J gene is TRBJ2-7, the V gene TRBV19, with a possible D match to TRBD2 (6 bases). This CDR3 is 16 amino acids long. Germline V CDR1 and CDR2: LNHDA, SQIVND (reference sequence). Trimming cost V 3 bases and J 2 bases, with 17 bases left between them. This chain's CDR3 is CASSISSGDGPYEQYF. The CDR3 region has the DNA TGTGCCAGTAGTATTTCGTCGGGGGACGGGCCCTACGAGCAGTACTTC.

V is TRBV10-3 and J is TRBJ2-1; 7 bases match TRBD2. V shed 11 bases and J 4 bases; nucleotides not matched to a gene: 2. The length of the CDR3 is 11 residues. Germline CDR1 reads ENHRY; CDR2 reads SYGVKD. In DNA, the CDR3 is TGTGCCGGGGGGGGTTACAATGAGCAGTTCTTC. Amino acids: CAGGGYNEQFF.